This T cell receptor beta chain is drawn from a study of cytomegalovirus exposure and HLA in healthy donors. Study information: Earlier results showed 90 million to 130 million unique TCR beta sequences derived from roughly 190 million T cells. Of the donors genotyped, approximately 430 in all, 75% to 85% fell in the Caucasian-associated ancestry cluster.

As for this clone: Its antigen is not identified.

At collection, donors were nominally healthy, but unrecorded immune exposures were probable. This CDR3 spans 15 amino acids. Trimming pared 5 bases from V and 2 bases from J, leaving 13 bases between. In germline, CDR1 is MNHEY, CDR2 SVGAGI. Broader study findings: A previous analysis found most TCR beta V segments productive roughly 90% or roughly 30% of the time.

The PCR ran on 60 Vbeta and 13 Jbeta primers. TCRdb's copy holds only in-frame clones and misses some; the assay was immunoSEQ multiplex PCR. The table lists 83,000 or so clones, roughly 77% of them singletons. Specimen: PBMCs. V and J are TRBV6-5 and TRBJ1-5; TRBD1 might be the D (5 bases). The origin of this receptor is a middle-aged woman in good health and CMV-seropositive. CDR3 amino acids: CASSGGGEGNQPQHF. Here the CDR3 DNA reads TGTGCCAGCAGTGGCGGGGGGGAGGGCAATCAGCCCCAGCATTTT.